This T cell receptor beta chain was retrieved from a study of T cell repertoires in cytomegalovirus infection (dated by TCRdb to about 2019). Background for the entire study: Because public TCR beta signatures pointed to carriage of CMV infection together with the matching HLA type, the HLA type of each donor mattered for the analysis. What the study reported, not specific to this receptor: The ex vivo response was dominated by HLA-C-restricted CMV-specific TCR beta clonotypes, which also provided the single most frequent clonotype in two of eight donors. In both this cohort and an independent roughly 350-donor cohort, the cumulative frequency of public TCR beta family members distinguished carriers of CMV infection plus the relevant HLA type.

For sequencing, an Illumina HiSeq 1500 was employed. TCRdb passed the public sequencing reads through fastp at Q25 and MiXCR, retaining productive beta sequences. CDR3 protein duplicates are merged, each entry listing the most common genes and DNA. The sample contains around 240,000 distinct CDR3 sequences, 20% to 25% of them found a single time. 15% to 20% of the sample rests with the top ten. The germline V gene supplies CDR1 SGHVS and CDR2 FQNEAQ. V and J are truncated by 3 bases and 2 bases respectively, leaving an intervening sequence of 11 bases. The cysteine opens and the phenylalanine closes a CDR3 of 15 amino acids. Left in the record is the CDR3 DNA by itself, 45 bases read in frame from the first base. Turning to this clonotype: Which antigen it targets is not known. The record has no base qualities; no much larger clone is one base away.

This sequence was found in a human donor in good health (CMV status not recorded). Some clones in this sample may be carry-over from other donors' samples. The sample consisted of CD8+ T cells from PBMCs. The sequence links TRBV7-8 to TRBJ2-1; too little of a D gene remains to name it. The CDR3 protein is CASSLVGRPYNEQFF. The DNA reads as follows: TGTGCCAGCAGCTTGGTGGGCAGGCCCTACAATGAGCAGTTCTTC.